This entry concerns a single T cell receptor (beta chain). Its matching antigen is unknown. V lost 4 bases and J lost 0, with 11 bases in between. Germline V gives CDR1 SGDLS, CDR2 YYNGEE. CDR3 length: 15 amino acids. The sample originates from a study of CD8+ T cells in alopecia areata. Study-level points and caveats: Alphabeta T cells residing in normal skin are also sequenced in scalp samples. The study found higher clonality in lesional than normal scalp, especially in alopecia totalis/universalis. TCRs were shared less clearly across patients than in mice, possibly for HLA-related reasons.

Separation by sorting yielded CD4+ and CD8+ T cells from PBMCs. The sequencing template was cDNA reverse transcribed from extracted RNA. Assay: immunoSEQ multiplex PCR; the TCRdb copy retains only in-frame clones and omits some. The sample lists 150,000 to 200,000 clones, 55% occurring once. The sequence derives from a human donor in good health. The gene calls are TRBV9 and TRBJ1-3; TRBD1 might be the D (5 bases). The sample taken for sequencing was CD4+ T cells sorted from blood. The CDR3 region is CASSTEGSSGNTIYF. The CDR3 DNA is TGTGCCAGCAGCACGGAGGGGAGCTCTGGAAACACCATATATTTT.